This TCR beta chain was observed in a study of blood T cell repertoires in COVID-19 (TCRdb year 2020). Regarding the study in general: Samples covering the acute and convalescent phases of COVID-19 were provided by collaborators in the United States, Italy and Spain. Samples came from the ongoing ImmuneRACE study (first 160 participants) plus 1,254 subjects from 6 global collaborators. The dataset comprised deeply sampled blood TCRbeta repertoires from subjects exposed to, actively infected with, or recovered from COVID-19. The sample metadata nearly always contained a de-identified subject ID, COVID-19 status, age in years and sex. The material from the prospective study consisted of cDNA or gDNA derived from T cells, B-cell-depleted T cells, or PBMCs. The repertoires were released in a freely available public database meant as a resource for research on the immune response to SARS-CoV-2. Where HLA class I and class II types were available, the types were taken from metadata supplied by the sample provider, not from assay-based typing. Overall study outcomes, separate from this receptor: How much clinical and demographic metadata was included differed by source and by participant, and the metadata was provided uncurated.

Enrolling through a virtual design, the prospective study's participants ranged in age from about 18 to 100 years and lived across 20 to 30 United States geographic areas. To assign participants to cohorts, the prospective study relied on clinical history that participants themselves reported in a screening survey and a study questionnaire. In the prospective study, mobile phlebotomists collected whole blood, serum and a nasopharyngeal or oropharyngeal swab from each participant. Additional blood draws and questionnaires over a roughly two-month period could optionally be provided by prospective study participants. Prospective study blood samples were shipped either frozen or at room temperature before DNA extraction. Concerning this clone itself: The antigen it recognizes is unknown. It has no much larger one-base neighbor in the sample; base qualities were not kept.

The junction shows trimming of 8 bases on V and 8 bases on J, plus 16 bases between the germline ends. CDR1 and CDR2 are drawn from the germline V gene: ENHRY, SYGVKD. The CDR3 measures 13 amino acids from cysteine to phenylalanine. Only the CDR3 DNA stays, 39 bases, in frame from base 1. TCRbeta CDR3 regions were amplified from genomic DNA using the immunoSEQ Assay, a bias-controlled multiplex PCR. Per the original workflow: Within the assay, amplification of reference gene primers was used to estimate how many nucleated cells each sample contained. To quantify the absolute abundance of each unique TCRbeta CDR3 rearrangement, sequence reads were collapsed and filtered. For each sample, productive Simpson clonality was calculated by taking the square root of Simpson's diversity index across productive rearrangements. TCRdb holds this immuneACCESS table with in-frame rearrangements only. Some clones are missing; in checked studies, unresolved V genes explain under half, and the rest has no known cause. The V and J calls and the clone size are those of that table, but D and trimming were determined from the DNA. The sample table holds about 260,000 clones, of which around 80% were seen once. The ten largest clones capture approximately 4% of the sample.

This receptor was identified in a man aged 25 to 40 with acute COVID-19. The sequence is built from TRBV10-3 and TRBJ2-1, with TRBD2 tentatively as D gene (6 bases match). Sequences were obtained from PBMCs or T cells enriched from blood (not recorded which). The CDR3 protein is CAISLGPGDEQFF. The DNA sequence is given as TGTGCCATCTCGCTAGGGCCGGGAGATGAGCAGTTCTTC.